This T cell receptor (beta chain) came from a study of graft-versus-host responses after intestinal transplantation. In regard to this clone: Its antigen is unknown. This specimen includes other DNA sequences encoding the same CDR3.

TCRdb's table, derived via immunoSEQ multiplex PCR, lists solely in-frame clones and lacks some. The sample lists 98,000 or so clones; roughly nine tenths were seen once. Between the trimmed V and J ends, which lost 4 bases and 2 bases, there was a span of 15 bases. Germline CDR1 and CDR2: SNHLY and FYNNEI. The CDR3 contains 15 residues. Broader study findings: Early post-transplant HvG declines showed an association with peak circulating GvH clone levels.

This clonotype originated in a human donor who received an intestinal transplant. Specimen: unstimulated CD4+ T cells sorted from spleen or lymph node cells, collected before intestinal transplant. The chain combines TRBV2 with TRBJ2-7, with D possibly being TRBD2 (6 bases). DNA for the CDR3: TGTGCCAGCAGTGGAAGCAGGGACTTAACCTACGAGCAGTACTTC. It translates to CASSGSRDLTYEQYF.